The 19 T cell receptor beta chains below were found in one sample sequenced in a study of blood T cell repertoires in COVID-19. Method: immunoSEQ multiplex PCR; TCRdb's copy keeps in-frame clones and lacks some. The sample records tens of thousands of clones, roughly four fifths being singletons. The specimen sequenced was peripheral blood. The receptors come from a human donor with acute or convalescent COVID-19. The donor label of this sample is uncertain.

The rearrangement uses TRBV12-3 or TRBV12-4 and TRBJ2-3; no firm D call. The length of the CDR3 is 11 residues. V lost 8 bases, J lost 2 bases, and 5 bases lay in between. CDR3 DNA: TGTGCCAGCTCAGACACAGATACGCAGTATTTT. The encoded protein is CASSDTDTQYF.

This chain links TRBV4-2 with TRBJ1-2, with a tentative D call TRBD1 (5 bases). The V gene lost 6 bases and the J gene lost 4 bases, with 12 bases spanning the gap. The CDR3 extends over 13 amino acids. Germline assignment: CDR1 LGHNA and CDR2 YNFKEQ. The CDR3 is CASRGQGVYGYTF. For the CDR3, the DNA is TGTGCCAGCAGGGGGCAGGGTGTCTATGGCTACACCTTC.

The chain is built from TRBV6-5 and TRBJ1-4; 7 bases map to TRBD1. CDR1 MNHEY and CDR2 SVGAGI come from the germline V gene. V gave up 4 bases and J gave up 0 bases; unmatched junction bases: 5. CDR3 size: 16 residues. CDR3 sequence: CASSWGQSATNEKLFF. The CDR3 nucleotides are TGTGCCAGCAGTTGGGGACAGTCAGCAACTAATGAAAAACTGTTTTTT.

V gene TRBV7-2 combines with J gene TRBJ2-1; 7 bases fit TRBD1. The ends lost 8 bases at V and 6 bases at J; junction bases unmatched: 7. CDR3 size: 13 residues. Germline V gives CDR1 SGHTA, CDR2 FQGNSA. The CDR3 bases are TGTGCCAGCGAACAGGGGTCAGGCAATGAGCAGTTCTTC. Protein: CASEQGSGNEQFF.

With respect to this clone: A read error may account for a junction end that differs from germline. The rearrangement links TRBV29-1 to TRBJ2-4; the match to TRBD1 covers 9 bases. Per germline, CDR1 SQVTM and CDR2 ANQGSEA. The CDR3 consists of 11 residues. This CDR3 reads CSVGKGQGLHF. The CDR3 DNA reads as TGCAGCGTTGGTAAGGGACAGGGCCTCCATTTC.

This clone came up once. The J gene is TRBJ2-7, the V gene TRBV25-1; no definite D call. The ends were cut back, 1 base at V and 6 bases at J, with 7 bases in the middle. Germline V gives CDR1 MGHDK, CDR2 SYGVNS. The CDR3 contains 12 residues. This CDR3 is CASSESLREQYF. Here the CDR3 DNA reads TGTGCCAGCAGTGAATCTCTACGCGAGCAGTACTTC.

The chain employs TRBV7-9 and TRBJ1-6, with D perhaps TRBD1 (6 bases). V was pared by 1 base and J by 5 bases, with 9 bases between. In germline, CDR1 is SEHNR, CDR2 FQNEAQ (reference sequence). The CDR3 loop spans 15 amino acids. The DNA for the CDR3 is TGTGCCAGCAGCTTAGGGACAGCTGATAATTCACCCCTCCACTTT. Protein sequence: CASSLGTADNSPLHF.

Only a few counts were recorded for this clone. The rearrangement joins TRBV11-2 to TRBJ2-5, with 7 positions matching TRBD1. The CDR3 sequence is 18 residues long. V gave up 1 base and J gave up 1 base; unmatched junction bases: 12. Looked up from germline, CDR1 is SGHAT and CDR2 is FQNNGV. For the CDR3, the DNA is TGTGCCAGCAGCTTAGGTCTGCGGACAGGAAGGGGCCAAGAGACCCAGTACTTC. Protein: CASSLGLRTGRGQETQYF.

The chain links TRBV7-3 to TRBJ1-1; TRBD1 is a possible D gene (6 bases). CDR1 is SGHTA and CDR2 is FQGTGA in the germline V gene. CDR3 length: 17 amino acids. Between the trimmed V and J ends, which lost 2 bases and 1 base, there was a span of 17 bases. The CDR3 sequence: CASSLEETGGQNTEAFF. The CDR3 bases are TGTGCCAGCAGCTTAGAGGAAACGGGGGGACAGAACACTGAAGCTTTCTTT.

The V gene is TRBV9, the J gene TRBJ2-1; D is possibly TRBD1 (6 bases). Between the trimmed V and J ends, which lost 2 bases and 4 bases, there was a span of 7 bases. Germline assignment: CDR1 SGDLS and CDR2 YYNGEE. The CDR3 spans 13 residues. The CDR3 protein is CASSVDSYNEQFF. The CDR3 region has the DNA TGTGCCAGCAGCGTGGACAGTTACAATGAGCAGTTCTTC.

This clone has a handful of counts. This CDR3 reads CASSLEPQGPRETQYF. Here the CDR3 DNA reads TGCGCCAGCAGCTTGGAACCCCAGGGGCCCCGAGAGACCCAGTACTTC. The chain couples TRBV5-1 to TRBJ2-5; weak D call: TRBD1 (6 bases). The CDR3 runs 16 residues. Per the germline V gene, CDR1 is SGHRS and CDR2 is YFSETQ. Trimming removed 0 bases from V and 4 bases from J, with 16 bases in between.

V and J are TRBV3-1 (or the pseudogene TRBV3-2) and TRBJ2-7, with a tentative D call TRBD1 (5 bases). Germline CDR1 reads LGHDT; CDR2 reads YNNKEL (reference sequence). V lost 1 base, J lost 5 bases, and 9 bases lay in between. This CDR3 has 13 amino acids. CDR3 nucleotides: TGTGCCAGCAGCCAAGTTGCAGGGAACGAGCAGTACTTC. Its protein product is CASSQVAGNEQYF.

The rearrangement joins TRBV10-3 to TRBJ1-1; D is unclear. The ends were cut back, 7 bases at V and 1 base at J, with 13 bases in the middle. In germline, CDR1 is ENHRY, CDR2 SYGVKD. This CDR3 contains 14 residues. In DNA, the CDR3 is TGTGCCATCACCTCCGAGGCAGCGAACACTGAAGCTTTCTTT. Translation gives CAITSEAANTEAFF.

The V and J genes are TRBV2 and TRBJ2-5, with D perhaps matching TRBD2 (6 bases). CDR1 and CDR2 from the germline V gene are SNHLY and FYNNEI. Deletions cut 1 base from V and 4 bases from J, with 10 bases between. The CDR3 has 14 residues. The CDR3 protein is CASSEGPAGETQYF. Here the CDR3 DNA reads TGTGCCAGCAGTGAAGGCCCAGCGGGAGAGACCCAGTACTTC.

This chain uses TRBV28 with TRBJ2-1; TRBD2 matches 10 bases. Trimming cost V 2 bases and J 8 bases; bases outside gene matches: 18. This CDR3 spans 19 amino acids. The germline V gene has CDR1 MDHEN and CDR2 SYDVKM. The CDR3 sequence is CASSLTSGLAGAIMDEQFF. The CDR3 coding sequence is TGTGCCAGCAGTTTAACCTCGGGGCTAGCGGGAGCTATCATGGATGAGCAGTTCTTC.

This clone was recorded once. The chain is built from TRBV4-2 and TRBJ2-3; 8 bases line up with TRBD2. The CDR3 runs 16 residues. Germline V gene sequence: CDR1 LGHNA, CDR2 YNFKEQ. V lost 0 bases to trimming and J lost 4 bases; unmatched junction nucleotides: 6. The CDR3 region has the DNA TGTGCCAGCAGCCAAGAGAGCGGGAGAGGGGCAGATACGCAGTATTTT. This encodes CASSQESGRGADTQYF.

The chain joins TRBV6-6 to TRBJ1-2; D perhaps matches TRBD1 (6 bases). The CDR3 covers 14 residues. Trimming removed 8 bases from V and 1 base from J, with 14 bases in between. Germline-derived CDR1 and CDR2 are MNHNY and SVGAGI (reference sequence). CDR3 amino acids: CASQGTASNYGYTF. CDR3 bases: TGTGCCAGCCAGGGGACGGCAAGTAACTATGGCTACACCTTC.

This clone was observed a few times. This chain links TRBV5-1 with TRBJ1-1, with D perhaps matching TRBD1 (5 bases). V lost 0 bases and J lost 3, with 12 bases in between. CDR3 length: 15 residues. Germline V gives CDR1 SGHRS, CDR2 YFSETQ. CDR3 nucleotides: TGCGCCAGCAGCTTGGATGGGGGACTTTACACTGAAGCTTTCTTT. Its translation: CASSLDGGLYTEAFF.

The chain couples TRBV4-3 to TRBJ1-6; no firm D call. Germline CDR1 LGHNA, CDR2 YSLEER. The CDR3 loop spans 16 amino acids. The germline V and J ends were trimmed by 0 bases and 0 bases, with 6 bases remaining between them. CDR3 region: CASSQDRSSYNSPLHF. The DNA of the CDR3 is TGCGCCAGCAGCCAAGATAGGAGCTCCTATAATTCACCCCTCCACTTT.